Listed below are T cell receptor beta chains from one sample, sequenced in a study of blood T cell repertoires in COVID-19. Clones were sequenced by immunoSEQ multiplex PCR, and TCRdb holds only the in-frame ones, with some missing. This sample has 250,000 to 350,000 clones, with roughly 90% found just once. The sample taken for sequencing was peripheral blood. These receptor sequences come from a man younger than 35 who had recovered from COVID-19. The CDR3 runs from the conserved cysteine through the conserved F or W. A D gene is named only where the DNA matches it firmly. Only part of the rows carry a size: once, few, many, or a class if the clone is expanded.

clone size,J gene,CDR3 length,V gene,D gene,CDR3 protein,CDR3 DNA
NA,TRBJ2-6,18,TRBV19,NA,CASSIEAGPSSGANVLTF,TGTGCCAGTAGTATAGAAGCAGGGCCTAGCTCTGGGGCCAACGTCCTGACTTTC
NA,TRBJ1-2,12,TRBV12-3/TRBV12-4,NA,CASSPSSYGYTF,TGTGCCAGCAGTCCCAGTTCGTATGGCTACACCTTC
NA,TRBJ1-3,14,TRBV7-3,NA,CASSSGIAGNTIYF,TGTGCCAGCAGCTCGGGGATAGCTGGAAACACCATATATTTT
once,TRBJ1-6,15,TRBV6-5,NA,CASSYSPGFNSPLHF,TGTGCCAGCAGTTACTCTCCAGGTTTTAATTCACCCCTCCACTTT
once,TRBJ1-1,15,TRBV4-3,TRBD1,CASSLQGAGNTEAFF,TGCGCCAGCAGCCTTCAGGGGGCAGGGAACACTGAAGCTTTCTTT
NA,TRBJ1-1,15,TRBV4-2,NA,CASSQQYDTGLEAFF,TGTGCCAGCAGCCAACAATATGATACAGGATTAGAAGCTTTCTTT
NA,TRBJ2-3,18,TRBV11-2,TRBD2,CASSHFFRPGLSTDTQYF,TGTGCCAGCAGCCACTTCTTCAGGCCGGGACTAAGCACAGATACGCAGTATTTT
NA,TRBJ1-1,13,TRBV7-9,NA,CASSQRQLAEAFF,TGTGCCAGCAGCCAGAGACAGCTGGCCGAAGCTTTCTTT
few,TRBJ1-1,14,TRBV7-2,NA,CASSSWGGTTEAFF,TGTGCCAGCAGCTCGTGGGGGGGAACCACTGAAGCTTTCTTT
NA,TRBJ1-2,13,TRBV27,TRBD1,CASSRTGATGYTF,TGTGCCAGCAGTAGGACAGGGGCTACAGGCTACACCTTC
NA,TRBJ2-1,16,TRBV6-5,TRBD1,CASSYVWTGIYNEQFF,TGTGCCAGCAGTTACGTCTGGACAGGAATCTACAATGAGCAGTTCTTC
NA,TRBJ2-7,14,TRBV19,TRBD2,CASSIGLAEYEQYF,TGTGCCAGTAGTATAGGACTAGCGGAATACGAGCAGTACTTC
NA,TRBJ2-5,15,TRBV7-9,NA,CASSFQSREAETQYF,TGTGCCAGCAGCTTTCAGAGCAGGGAGGCAGAGACCCAGTACTTC
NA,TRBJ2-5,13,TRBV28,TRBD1,CASSGQGEETQYF,TGTGCCAGCAGTGGACAGGGTGAGGAGACCCAGTACTTC
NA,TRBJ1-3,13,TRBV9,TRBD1,CASSVTGGNTIYF,TGTGCCAGCAGCGTGACAGGGGGAAACACCATATATTTT
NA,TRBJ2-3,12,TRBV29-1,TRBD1,CSVYRGSDTQYF,TGCAGCGTTTACAGGGGGTCCGATACGCAGTATTTT
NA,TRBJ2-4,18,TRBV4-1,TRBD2,CASSQGTVAGGHRNIQYF,TGCGCCAGCAGCCAAGGAACGGTAGCGGGAGGGCATAGAAACATTCAGTACTTC
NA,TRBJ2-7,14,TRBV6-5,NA,CASSYSAGSGVQYF,TGTGCCAGCAGTTACTCGGCAGGGTCAGGAGTGCAGTACTTC
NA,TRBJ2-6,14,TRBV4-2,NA,CASTDFSGANVLTF,TGTGCCAGCACCGACTTCTCTGGGGCCAACGTCCTGACTTTC
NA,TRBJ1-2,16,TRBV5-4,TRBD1,CASSPTGGGYNYGYTF,TGTGCCAGCAGCCCGACAGGGGGTGGATATAACTATGGCTACACCTTC
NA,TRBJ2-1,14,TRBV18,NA,CASSPGVGKNEQFF,TGTGCCAGCTCACCAGGGGTCGGGAAGAATGAGCAGTTCTTC
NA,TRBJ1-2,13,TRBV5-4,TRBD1,CASSGGQDGVYTF,TGTGCCAGCAGCGGGGGACAGGACGGTGTCTACACCTTC
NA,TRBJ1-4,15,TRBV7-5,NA,CARSTEGGRNEKLFF,TGTGCCAGAAGTACGGAGGGGGGGCGAAATGAAAAACTGTTTTTT
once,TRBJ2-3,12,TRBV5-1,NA,CASNQGSDTQYF,TGCGCCAGCAATCAGGGGTCAGATACGCAGTATTTT
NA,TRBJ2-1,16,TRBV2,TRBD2,CASRPPGGVFDNEQFF,TGTGCCAGCAGACCCCCGGGGGGGGTTTTTGACAATGAGCAGTTCTTC
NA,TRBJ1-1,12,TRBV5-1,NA,CASKQGNTEAFF,TGCGCCAGTAAGCAGGGAAATACTGAAGCTTTCTTT
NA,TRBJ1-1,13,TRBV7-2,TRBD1,CASSTGTVGEAFF,TGTGCCAGCAGCACCGGGACAGTGGGTGAAGCTTTCTTT
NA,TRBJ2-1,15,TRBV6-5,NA,CASSKYTDSYNEQFF,TGTGCCAGCAGTAAATATACCGACAGTTACAATGAGCAGTTCTTC